This TCR beta chain derives from a study of OX40 agonist ivuxolimab in advanced cancers. Sequencing was performed with immunoSEQ multiplex PCR; in TCRdb, only in-frame clones are kept and a portion is missing. This sample carries tens of thousands of clones, roughly 80% of them seen once, and the ten largest clones take around 4.5%. The CDR3 runs to 15 residues. The germline CDR1 and CDR2 sequences are MDHEN and SYDVKM. V shed 3 bases and J 4 bases; nucleotides not matched to a gene: 5. The chain couples TRBV28 to TRBJ1-4; TRBD1 matches at 7 bases. Sequenced here: CD4+ or CD8+ T cells sorted from blood, sampled in a trial of the OX40 agonist ivuxolimab. The clonotype originates from an adult with an advanced solid tumor such as melanoma, head and neck, liver or kidney cancer. The CDR3 nucleotides read TGTGCCAGCAGTTTGTACCGGGACAGTAATGAAAAACTGTTTTTT. Its protein product is CASSLYRDSNEKLFF. The variable domain in full, completed from reference TRBV28 and TRBJ1-4, reads DVKVTQSSRYLVKRTGEKVFLECVQDMDHENMFWYRQDPGLGLRLIYFSYDVKMKEKGDIPEGYSVSREKKERFSLILESASTNQTSMYLCASSLYRDSNEKLFFGSGTQLSVL.